The entry below gives a single T cell receptor (beta chain) sequence along with its context. Its antigen is unknown. This specimen comes from a study of cytomegalovirus exposure and HLA in healthy donors. Study-wide points: Researchers reported in a later analysis that a missense DCLRE1C variant was tied to TCR beta V- and J-gene trimming. There were several of the most significant clusters that appeared linked to common viral pathogens in a later analysis. An analysis was carried out later, and it reportedly showed fewer N-insertions in an Asian-associated ancestry cluster than the approximately 700-donor mean.

The germline V gene encodes CDR1 SQVTM and CDR2 ANQGSEA. Trimming pared 2 bases from V and 7 bases from J, leaving 17 bases between. The CDR3 is made up of 14 amino acids. PCR amplification relied on 60 Vbeta primers (plus 13 Jbeta primers). The protocol was immunoSEQ multiplex PCR, while the TCRdb copy is restricted to in-frame clones and leaves out a portion. The table lists 45,000 to 65,000 clones, about 82% of them singletons. The chain has TRBV29-1 and TRBJ1-1, with D possibly TRBD1 on 6 matching bases. The sequence was obtained from a man aged 25 to 40 in good health and CMV-seronegative. Specimen: PBMCs. CDR3 nucleotides: TGCAGCGTTGAATTAGGCAGGGGCCGGCTTGAAGCTTTCTTT. It encodes CSVELGRGRLEAFF.